Below, one T cell receptor (beta chain) is given with its context. Individuals having autoimmune disease history or systemic immunosuppression were not enrolled. The data were obtained in a study of OX40 agonist ivuxolimab in advanced cancers. In the study overall: In this trial design, patients received ivuxolimab intravenously at 0.01 to 10 mg/kg every 2 weeks. The eligibility criteria allowed prior anti-PD-1, anti-PD-L1 or anti-CTLA-4 therapy, and 40% had some.

Profiled with immunoSEQ multiplex PCR; TCRdb holds only in-frame clones, not every one. The data contain 30,000 to 45,000 clones, roughly four fifths of them seen just once; the ten biggest clones take up approximately 21%. The CDR3 loop spans 14 amino acids. Unmatched junction bases numbered 6, after V lost 2 bases and J lost 7 bases. The germline CDR1 and CDR2 sequences are SNHLY and FYNNEI. This TCR was recovered from an adult with an advanced solid tumor such as melanoma, head and neck, liver or kidney cancer. The chain employs TRBV2 and TRBJ2-3; TRBD2 aligns across 7 bases. Material: CD4+ or CD8+ T cells sorted from blood, obtained in a trial of the OX40 agonist ivuxolimab. CDR3 in DNA: TGTGCCAGCAGTGAAACCGGGAGGTCGAATACGCAGTATTTT. Its translation is CASSETGRSNTQYF.